This T cell receptor (beta chain) appears in the sequencing data of a study of T-cell reconstitution after alpha-beta-depleted transplantation in children. This clonotype has more than one count but fewer than ten. Its antigen is undetermined. Library preparation (for TCRbeta) was performed with unique molecular identifiers. TCRdb redid the calling of the PCR reads with MiXCR, one entry per CDR3 protein. The sample has fewer than 150,000 distinct CDR3 sequences; 8.5% to 10% are singletons. Study-level results: T-cell numbers and diversity one year post-transplant derived largely from freshly generated T cells. Surviving recipient T cells and thymic progenitors accounted for the high day-60 TCRbeta diversity observed in some patients.

This CDR3 spans 17 amino acids. Germline CDR1 is SGHRS and CDR2 is YFSETQ. The V gene lost 3 bases and the J gene lost 1 base, with 19 bases spanning the gap. The clonotype originates from a girl under two years old who had a stem cell transplant for combined immunodeficiency, so the T cells may come from the graft donor. Sequencing was performed on PBMCs, mostly from graft donor cells, taken 180 days after TCRalphabeta/CD19-depleted stem cell transplant. V gene TRBV5-1 combines with J gene TRBJ2-5; a weak D match, TRBD1 (5 bases). CDR3 loop: CASSSGQGLGFQETQYF. The CDR3 region has the DNA TGCGCCAGCAGCTCTGGGCAGGGCTTGGGGTTCCAAGAGACCCAGTACTTC.